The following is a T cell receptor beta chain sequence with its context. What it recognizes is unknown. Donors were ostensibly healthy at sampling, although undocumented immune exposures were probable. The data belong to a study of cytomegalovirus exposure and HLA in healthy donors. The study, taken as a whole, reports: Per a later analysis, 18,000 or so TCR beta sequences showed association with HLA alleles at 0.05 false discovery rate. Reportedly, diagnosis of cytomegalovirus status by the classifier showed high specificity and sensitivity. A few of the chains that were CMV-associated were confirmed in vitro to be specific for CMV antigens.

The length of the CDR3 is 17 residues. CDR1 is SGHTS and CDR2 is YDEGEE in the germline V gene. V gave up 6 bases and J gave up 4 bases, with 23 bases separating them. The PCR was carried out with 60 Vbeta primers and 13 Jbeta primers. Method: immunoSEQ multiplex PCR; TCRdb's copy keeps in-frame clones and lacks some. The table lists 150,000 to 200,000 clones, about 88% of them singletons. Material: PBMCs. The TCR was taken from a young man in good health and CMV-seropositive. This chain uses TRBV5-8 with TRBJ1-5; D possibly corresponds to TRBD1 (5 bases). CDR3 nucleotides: TGTGCCAGCACTCAAAGCGTCGGCGTATCAGGGAATCAGCCCCAGCATTTT. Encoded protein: CASTQSVGVSGNQPQHF.